This TCR beta chain was profiled in a study of blood T cell repertoires in COVID-19. Study information: The origin of the acute and convalescent COVID-19 samples was the United States, Italy and Spain. The analysed material was cDNA or gDNA that came from T cells, B-cell-depleted T cells, or PBMCs.

Original data processing: Amplified reference gene primers provided the basis for estimating nucleated cell counts. Profiled with immunoSEQ multiplex PCR; TCRdb holds only in-frame clones, not every one. That table gives V, J and clone size, and the DNA gave D and trimming. The repertoire holds 300,000 to 450,000 clones, with around 84% as singletons. The germline V gene has CDR1 LNHNV and CDR2 YYDKDF (reference sequence). The CDR3 is 15 amino acids. After removal of 5 bases from V and 3 bases from J, the junction contained 6 bases not matched to a gene. The chain has TRBV15 and TRBJ1-5; 8 bases fit TRBD1. The clonotype originates from a human donor with acute or convalescent COVID-19. The donor label of this sample is uncertain. The sample comprised peripheral blood. The CDR3 nucleotides read TGTGCCACCAGCTCCCGGGACAGGTTCAATCAGCCCCAGCATTTT. Its translation: CATSSRDRFNQPQHF.